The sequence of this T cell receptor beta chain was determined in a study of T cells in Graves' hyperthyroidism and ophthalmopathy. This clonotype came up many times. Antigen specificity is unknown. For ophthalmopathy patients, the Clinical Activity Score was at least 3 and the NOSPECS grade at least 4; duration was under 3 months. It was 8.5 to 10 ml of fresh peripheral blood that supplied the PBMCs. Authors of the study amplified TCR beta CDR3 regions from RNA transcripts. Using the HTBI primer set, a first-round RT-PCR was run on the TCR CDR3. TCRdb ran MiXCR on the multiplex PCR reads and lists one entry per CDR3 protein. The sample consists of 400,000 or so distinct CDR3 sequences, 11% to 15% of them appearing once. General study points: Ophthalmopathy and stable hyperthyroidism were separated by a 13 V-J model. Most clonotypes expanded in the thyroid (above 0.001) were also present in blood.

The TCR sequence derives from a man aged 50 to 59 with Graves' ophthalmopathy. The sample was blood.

In DNA, the CDR3 is TGCAGTGCTAGAGATGCGTCCGCGTTCGACTATGGCTACACCTTC. It encodes CSARDASAFDYGYTF. The J gene is TRBJ1-2, the V gene TRBV20-1; no firm D call. The germline V and J ends were trimmed by 0 bases and 3 bases, with 14 bases remaining between them. From germline, CDR1 is DFQATT and CDR2 SNEGSKA (reference sequence). The CDR3 extends over 15 amino acids.